This T cell receptor (beta chain) was recorded in a study of T cells in localized non-small cell lung cancer. Study conclusions and caveats: Detection in adjacent lung was observed for a median around 55 of the top 100 tumor clones.

The CDR3 sequence is 20 residues long. Germline CDR1 and CDR2: SGHTA and FQGTGA. The J segment lost 3 bases and the V segment lost 5 bases, leaving 21 bases of the junction unmatched. This table comes from immunoSEQ multiplex PCR, and its TCRdb copy is limited to in-frame clones, with some not included. The repertoire holds tens of thousands of clones, with about 83% as singletons. In regard to this clone: The antigen is unknown.

The TCR sequence derives from a woman aged 40-70 years with stage II squamous cell lung carcinoma. The chain has TRBV7-3 and TRBJ2-3, with 9 bases lining up with TRBD2. The material sequenced was PBMCs, taken before any cancer treatment. The CDR3 DNA follows: TGTGCCAGCAGCGCACAGGGAAGGGCTAGCGGGACCCCGTGGACAGATACGCAGTATTTT. Protein product: CASSAQGRASGTPWTDTQYF.